The text below deals with one TCR beta chain. These data belong to a study of blood T cell repertoires in COVID-19. The overall study: Sample material is recorded as cDNA or gDNA derived from T cells, B-cell-depleted T cells, or PBMCs.

In germline, CDR1 is SGHAT, CDR2 FQNNGV. The CDR3 spans 15 residues. V was clipped by 4 bases and J by 5 bases; unmatched bases: 5. The authors' processing: Amplification from reference gene primers served as the basis for estimated nucleated cell counts. TCRdb keeps only in-frame clones here, not all; method: immunoSEQ multiplex PCR. The V and J calls and clone size are taken from that table; D and trimming were inferred from the DNA. The sample gives roughly 25,000 clones, approximately 90% of which show up once; 32% is in the top ten. Sequenced input: peripheral blood. This TCR derives from a man aged 65-85 years with active COVID-19. The rearrangement uses TRBV11-2 and TRBJ2-5; 12 bases agree with TRBD1. For the CDR3, the DNA is TGTGCCAGCAGCTCCCACGGGACAGGGGGCGAGACCCAGTACTTC. This translates into CASSSHGTGGETQYF. Complete variable domain (other parts from reference TRBV11-2 and TRBJ2-5): EAGVAQSPRYKIIEKRQSVAFWCNPISGHATLYWYQQILGQGPKLLIQFQNNGVVDDSQLPKDRFSAERLKGVDSTLKIQPAKLEDSAVYLCASSSHGTGGETQYFGPGTRLLVL.